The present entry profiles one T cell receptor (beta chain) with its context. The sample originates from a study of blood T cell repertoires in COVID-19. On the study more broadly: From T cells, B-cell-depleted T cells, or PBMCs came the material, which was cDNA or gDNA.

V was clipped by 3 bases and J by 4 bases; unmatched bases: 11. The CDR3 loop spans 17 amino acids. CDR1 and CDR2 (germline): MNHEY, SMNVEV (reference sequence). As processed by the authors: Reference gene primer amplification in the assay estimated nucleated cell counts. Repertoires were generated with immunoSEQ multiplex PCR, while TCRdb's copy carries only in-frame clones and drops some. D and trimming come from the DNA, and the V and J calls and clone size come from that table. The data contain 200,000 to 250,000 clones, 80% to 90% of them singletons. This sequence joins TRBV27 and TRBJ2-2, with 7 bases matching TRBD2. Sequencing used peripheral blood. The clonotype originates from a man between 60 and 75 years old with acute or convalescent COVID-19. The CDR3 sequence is CASSFGGGLAVTGELFF. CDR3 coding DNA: TGTGCCAGCAGTTTCGGGGGAGGGCTAGCGGTCACCGGGGAGCTGTTTTTT.